This T cell receptor beta chain was recorded in a study of T cell clonotyping in hematopoietic cell transplantation. Germline assignment: CDR1 MDHEN and CDR2 SYDVKM. The CDR3 extends over 15 amino acids. Between the trimmed V and J ends, which lost 5 bases and 5 bases, there was a span of 16 bases. Data came from immunoSEQ multiplex PCR; TCRdb stores just in-frame clones and leaves some out. The repertoire holds about 16,000 clones, with roughly 91% as singletons. Sequencing input: peripheral blood mononuclear cells. The chain combines TRBV28 with TRBJ1-5, with D perhaps TRBD1 (6 bases). This TCR was recovered from a man aged 40-50 years in good health. Some clones in this sample may be carry-over from other donors' samples. CDR3 bases: TGTGCCAGCAGTCTTACTGGGGGCGTCGATCAGCCCCAGCATTTT. As protein: CASSLTGGVDQPQHF.